The 19 T cell receptor beta chains presented below share a single source sample, sequenced in a study of breast tumors, draining lymph nodes, adjacent tissues. From the multiplex PCR reads, TCRdb called clonotypes with MiXCR, one entry per CDR3 protein. The table shows roughly 19,000 distinct CDR3 sequences, with around 50% occurring only once. The sequencing input was breast tumor tissue. These TCRs come from a female donor with breast cancer. Some clones in this sample may be carry-over from other donors' samples.

In this sample, this clonotype turned up many times. The chain links TRBV2 to TRBJ1-5; 8 positions agree with TRBD1. This CDR3 comprises 15 residues. CDR1 SNHLY and CDR2 FYNNEI come from the germline V gene. Trimming cost V 6 bases and J 5 bases; bases outside gene matches: 9. The CDR3 region is CASRRDRGRDQPQHF. The CDR3 bases are TGTGCCAGCAGACGTGACAGGGGAAGGGATCAGCCCCAGCATTTT.

The table lists this clonotype with many counts. V gene TRBV30 combines with J gene TRBJ2-4, with D perhaps TRBD2 (6 bases). Germline assignment: CDR1 GTSNPN and CDR2 SVGIG (reference sequence). V lost 0 bases, J lost 7 bases, and 13 bases lay in between. The CDR3 is made up of 14 amino acids. The CDR3 DNA reads TGTGCCTGGAGTGTTTCGGGAGTGTTGAACATTCAGTACTTC. Translated, it gives CAWSVSGVLNIQYF.

This clonotype is medium-sized. The rearrangement joins TRBV4-1 to TRBJ2-7, with D perhaps assigned TRBD1 or TRBD2 (5 bases each). V dropped 0 bases and J dropped 3 bases, with 18 bases sitting between them. The CDR3 has 17 amino acids. The V gene's germline CDR1 is MGHRA and CDR2 YSYEKL. The CDR3 protein is CASSQDRGGPSLYEQYF. In DNA form, the CDR3 reads TGCGCCAGCAGCCAAGATCGGGGCGGGCCCTCCCTCTACGAGCAGTACTTC.

The chain joins TRBV10-3 to TRBJ2-7, with 11 bases matching TRBD2. The CDR3 sequence is 14 residues long. The junction had 4 bases not matched to a gene; V was cut back by 5 bases and J by 4 bases. CDR1 and CDR2 (germline): ENHRY, SYGVKD. DNA of the CDR3: TGTGCCATCAGTACTAGCGGGAGCAGGTACGAGCAGTACTTC. The encoded protein is CAISTSGSRYEQYF.

In this sample, this clonotype is medium-sized. The chain combines TRBV20-1 with TRBJ2-3; a possible D gene is TRBD2 (5 bases). The CDR3 covers 15 residues. V lost 6 bases and J lost 5, with 21 bases in between. Germline CDR1 and CDR2: DFQATT and SNEGSKA (reference sequence). CDR3 protein: CSALTADGGRDTQYF. The CDR3 bases are TGCAGTGCCCTGACCGCGGACGGAGGCAGAGATACGCAGTATTTT.

This clonotype was recorded once. The J gene is TRBJ2-7, the V gene TRBV29-1; D may be TRBD1 (6 bases). Germline lookup yields CDR1 SQVTM and CDR2 ANQGSEA. The CDR3 consists of 14 residues. The V and J ends lost 8 bases and 0 bases respectively, with 17 bases between them. Here the CDR3 DNA reads TGCAGCAGTTTCCGGGACACACTCTCCTACGAGCAGTACTTC. This sequence encodes CSSFRDTLSYEQYF.

This clonotype qualifies as medium-sized (0.01 to 0.1%). The chain combines TRBV7-8 with TRBJ2-2, with D possibly TRBD1 on 6 matching bases. V lost 1 base to trimming and J lost 6 bases, with 15 bases between them. The length of the CDR3 is 16 residues. Germline assignment: CDR1 SGHVS and CDR2 FQNEAQ. Here the CDR3 DNA reads TGTGCCAGCAGCTTAGTATCCCGGACAGTAGCCGGGGAGCTGTTTTTT. Residues: CASSLVSRTVAGELFF.

This chain joins TRBV20-1 and TRBJ2-7, with 10 bases matching TRBD2. Germline V gene data show CDR1 as DFQATT and CDR2 as SNEGSKA (reference sequence). V lost 5 bases to trimming and J lost 1 base; unmatched junction nucleotides: 5. CDR3 length: 14 amino acids. The CDR3 sequence: CSAQAGGPSYEQYF. The CDR3 coding sequence is TGCAGTGCTCAAGCGGGAGGGCCTTCCTACGAGCAGTACTTC.

The V gene is TRBV5-1, the J gene TRBJ1-2; D is possibly TRBD1 (6 bases). This CDR3 spans 13 amino acids. Trimming left V 3 bases short and J 5 bases short, with 11 bases between. The germline gives CDR1 SGHRS, CDR2 YFSETQ. In DNA, the CDR3 is TGCGCCAGCAGCTGGGACAAATCGTATGGCTACACCTTC. Translated, it gives CASSWDKSYGYTF.

This sequence joins TRBV7-8 and TRBJ2-5; 11 nucleotides match TRBD2. Germline values: CDR1 SGHVS, CDR2 FQNEAQ. With V trimmed by 5 bases and J by 2 bases, 10 bases remained unmatched. This CDR3 has 17 amino acids. CDR3 region: CASSISTRLAGQETQYF. The CDR3 region has the DNA TGTGCCAGCAGCATAAGCACTAGACTAGCGGGGCAAGAGACCCAGTACTTC.

This clonotype qualifies as medium-sized. The rearrangement uses TRBV5-5 and TRBJ1-6, with unresolved D. Germline assignment: CDR1 SGHKS and CDR2 YYEKEE (reference sequence). This CDR3 is 13 amino acids long. Trimming took off 0 bases at V and 10 bases at J, with 8 bases between the two ends. This CDR3 is CASSLAETSPLHF. The DNA for the CDR3 is TGTGCCAGCAGCTTGGCCGAAACCTCACCCCTCCACTTT.

This clonotype was counted at least ten times. The J gene is TRBJ2-7, the V gene TRBV9, with D perhaps matching TRBD1 or TRBD2 (6 bases each). Per germline, CDR1 SGDLS and CDR2 YYNGEE. The CDR3 extends over 13 amino acids. V dropped 0 bases and J dropped 5 bases, with 9 bases sitting between them. CDR3 in amino acids: CASSVVGGHEQYF. DNA for the CDR3: TGTGCCAGCAGCGTAGTGGGGGGCCACGAGCAGTACTTC.

V and J are TRBV20-1 and TRBJ1-2; a possible D gene is TRBD1 (5 bases). V lost 1 base and J 0 bases, leaving 12 bases between the germline ends. The CDR3 consists of 15 residues. Germline CDR1 and CDR2: DFQATT and SNEGSKA (reference sequence). This CDR3 is CSARGQTQSNYGYTF. As DNA, the CDR3 is TGCAGTGCTAGAGGACAGACACAGTCTAACTATGGCTACACCTTC.

This clonotype turned up a few times. The chain is built from TRBV20-1 and TRBJ2-7; 14 bases map to TRBD2. Trimming removed 2 bases from V and 1 base from J; junction bases left unmatched: 13. CDR1 is DFQATT, CDR2 SNEGSKA, per germline (reference sequence). This CDR3 comprises 19 residues. The CDR3 sequence is CSARSDRLAGGVESYEQYF. The CDR3 DNA sequence: TGCAGTGCTAGATCCGACAGACTAGCGGGAGGGGTGGAGTCCTACGAGCAGTACTTC.

Remarks on this clonotype: This CDR3 is missing its conserved last phenylalanine or tryptophan, likely due to a read error. This sequence joins TRBV27 and TRBJ2-2, with TRBD2 identical over 8 bases. The CDR3 sequence is 15 residues long. Trimming cost V 4 bases and J 4 bases; bases outside gene matches: 5. The germline V gene encodes CDR1 MNHEY and CDR2 SMNVEV (reference sequence). The CDR3 loop reads CASSYALAGTGELFL. The DNA of the CDR3 is TGTGCCAGCAGTTATGCGCTAGCGGGCACCGGGGAGCTGTTTCTT.

This chain joins TRBV20-1 and TRBJ2-3; TRBD2 matches 14 bases. The CDR3 is 15 amino acids. The junction had 7 bases not matched to a gene; V was cut back by 6 bases and J by 5 bases. The germline CDR1 and CDR2 sequences are DFQATT and SNEGSKA (reference sequence). In nucleotides, the CDR3 is TGCAGTGCGGAAGGACTAGCGGGAGGCAGAGATACGCAGTATTTT. Translating it yields CSAEGLAGGRDTQYF.

This rearrangement joins TRBV7-3 to TRBJ2-5; 11 bases align to TRBD2. CDR3 size: 15 residues. Germline V gene data show CDR1 as SGHTA and CDR2 as FQGTGA. The V gene end was trimmed by 3 bases and the J gene end by 4 bases; junction bases not matched to a gene: 4. The CDR3 reads CASSFSGRARETQYF. Here the CDR3 DNA reads TGTGCCAGCAGCTTTAGCGGGAGGGCCAGAGAGACCCAGTACTTC.

In its sample, this clonotype was seen many times. A read error is possible here, since a much larger clone lies one base away. The chain has TRBV6-2 or TRBV6-3 and TRBJ2-2; D call uncertain. The CDR3 has 13 residues. Germline V lookup: CDR1 MNHEY, CDR2 SVGEGT. Between the trimmed V and J ends, which lost 6 bases and 5 bases, there was a span of 10 bases. The CDR3 nucleotides read TGTGCCAGCAGGCACAGAGAAACCGGGGAGCTGTTTTTT. Protein sequence: CASRHRETGELFF.

The table lists this clonotype with many counts. The gene calls are TRBV19 and TRBJ2-5, with TRBD2 matching 10 bases. With V trimmed by 2 bases and J by 4 bases, 7 bases remained unmatched. The CDR3 length is 16 residues. Looked up from germline, CDR1 is LNHDA and CDR2 is SQIVND (reference sequence). The CDR3 DNA reads TGTGCCAGTAGTATAAGTCGACTAGCGGGTGGAGAGACCCAGTACTTC. Translating it yields CASSISRLAGGETQYF.